The 29 T cell receptor beta chains below come from one sample, sequenced in a study of cytomegalovirus exposure and HLA in healthy donors. Sequenced by immunoSEQ multiplex PCR; TCRdb stores in-frame clones only, minus some. The sample has 110,000 to 150,000 clones, roughly 87% seen once. Material: PBMCs. Receptors were obtained from a young woman in good health and CMV-seropositive.

The V gene is TRBV11-2, the J gene TRBJ2-3, with D perhaps TRBD1 (5 bases). V lost 4 bases to trimming and J lost 1 base, with 9 bases between them. CDR3 length equals 14 residues. CDR1 SGHAT and CDR2 FQNNGV come from the germline V gene. The CDR3 DNA is TGTGCCAGCAGCTCAGGGATGGGCACAGATACGCAGTATTTT. Amino acid sequence: CASSSGMGTDTQYF.

The CDR3 region has the DNA TGCGCCAGCAGCCAAGATACAGGGGAGCAAGAGACCCAGTACTTC. Residues: CASSQDTGEQETQYF. The chain carries TRBV4-1 and TRBJ2-5; TRBD1 agrees at 7 bases. This CDR3 comprises 15 residues. CDR1 and CDR2 (germline): MGHRA, YSYEKL. Unmatched junction bases numbered 3, after V lost 0 bases and J lost 2 bases.

This chain uses TRBV7-9 with TRBJ2-5; 8 bases are a match to TRBD2. This CDR3 contains 15 residues. Germline CDR1 and CDR2: SEHNR and FQNEAQ (reference sequence). Trimming at V came to 6 bases and at J to 5 bases, leaving 11 bases not matched to a gene. In DNA form, the CDR3 reads TGTGCCAGCAGTTCCCCCCGGGGGGGCGGGGAGACCCAGTACTTC. Protein product: CASSSPRGGGETQYF.

The gene calls are TRBV6-6 and TRBJ1-6; TRBD1 agrees at 7 bases. CDR3 size: 15 residues. The trim removed 6 bases at V and 6 bases at J, leaving 8 bases unmatched. In germline, CDR1 is MNHNY, CDR2 SVGAGI (reference sequence). Here the CDR3 DNA reads TGTGCCAGCAGGGCGGATACAGGGGCTAATTCACCCCTCCACTTT. Translating it yields CASRADTGANSPLHF.

The V gene is TRBV11-3, the J gene TRBJ2-5; 7 positions agree with TRBD1. Germline CDR1 reads SGHNT; CDR2 reads YENEEA. This CDR3 spans 15 amino acids. V shed 0 bases, J shed 5 bases, and the junction held 6 bases outside the gene matches. The CDR3 nucleotides are TGTGCCAGCAGCTTAGATCACGGGACAGCCGAGACCCAGTACTTC. Translating gives CASSLDHGTAETQYF.

The chain carries TRBV10-3 and TRBJ2-1; 8 bases are a match to TRBD1. This CDR3 region has 14 residues. With 2 bases clipped from V and 6 bases from J, the junction kept 3 bases outside the gene matches. Per germline, CDR1 ENHRY and CDR2 SYGVKD. The CDR3 loop reads CAISETGQGNEQFF. As DNA, the CDR3 is TGTGCCATCAGTGAGACAGGACAGGGCAATGAGCAGTTCTTC.

This rearrangement joins TRBV7-3 to TRBJ1-2; 10 bases line up with TRBD1. The CDR3 spans 13 residues. With 3 bases clipped from V and 7 bases from J, the junction kept 2 bases outside the gene matches. Germline assignment: CDR1 SGHTA and CDR2 FQGTGA. In nucleotides, the CDR3 is TGTGCCAGCAGCTTGACAGGGGGCTCTGGCTACACCTTC. This encodes CASSLTGGSGYTF.

This chain connects TRBV5-4 to TRBJ2-2; D gene ambiguous. Germline V gene data show CDR1 as SGHNT and CDR2 as YYREEE (reference sequence). This CDR3 is 15 amino acids long. Trimming removed 3 bases at V and 4 bases at J, with 13 bases between. The CDR3 coding sequence is TGTGCCAGCAGCTCGCGGCAAGCTATCACCGGGGAGCTGTTTTTT. Amino acid sequence: CASSSRQAITGELFF.

This clone came up once. The CDR3 DNA is TGTGCCAGCAGCCGACAGGGAAAAGAGCAGTTCTTC. This codes for CASSRQGKEQFF. This chain links TRBV5-6 with TRBJ2-1, with 7 nucleotides matching TRBD1. V was pared by 4 bases and J by 10 bases, with 5 bases of the junction left unmatched. Per germline, CDR1 SGHDT and CDR2 YYEEEE. The CDR3 is made up of 12 amino acids. Variable domain in full (rest from reference TRBV5-6 and TRBJ2-1): DAGVTQSPTHLIKTRGQQVTLRCSPKSGHDTVSWYQQALGQGPQFIFQYYEEEERQRGNFPDRFSGHQFPNYSSELNVNALLLGDSALYLCASSRQGKEQFFGPGTRLTVL.

The rearrangement uses TRBV7-9 and TRBJ1-1; unclear D gene. V lost 1 base and J 1 base, leaving 10 bases between the germline ends. The CDR3 contains 15 residues. Germline lookup yields CDR1 SEHNR and CDR2 FQNEAQ (reference sequence). The CDR3 protein is CASSLGGEPNTEAFF. CDR3 nucleotide sequence: TGTGCCAGCAGCTTAGGTGGAGAACCGAACACTGAAGCTTTCTTT.

The chain links TRBV29-1 to TRBJ1-1; D gene ambiguous. V was shortened by 6 bases and J by 0 bases, with 11 bases between the two germline ends. The CDR3 runs 13 residues. The germline CDR1 and CDR2 sequences are SQVTM and ANQGSEA. Written as DNA, the CDR3 is TGCAGCGTGTTTGAGGTTCTGAACACTGAAGCTTTCTTT. Amino acid sequence: CSVFEVLNTEAFF. The full variable domain, completed using reference TRBV29-1 and TRBJ1-1, is SAVISQKPSRDICQRGTSLTIQCQVDSQVTMMFWYRQQPGQSLTLIATANQGSEATYESGFVIDKFPISRPNLTFSTLTVSNMSPEDSSIYLCSVFEVLNTEAFFGQGTRLTVV.

This chain links TRBV7-9 with TRBJ1-1; no definite D call. The CDR3 runs 15 residues. V lost 2 bases to trimming and J lost 1 base, with 11 bases between them. Germline V gene lookup returns CDR1 SEHNR and CDR2 FQNEAQ (reference sequence). CDR3 bases: TGTGCCAGCAGCTTAATATACAGAAAGAACACTGAAGCTTTCTTT. Translating it yields CASSLIYRKNTEAFF.

This clone occurred a few times. The CDR3 protein is CASSQLDGYTF. In DNA form, the CDR3 reads TGTGCCAGCAGTCAACTCGATGGCTACACCTTC. The chain links TRBV5-6 to TRBJ1-2; D is uncertain. V lost 5 bases and J lost 6, with 8 bases in between. CDR1 is SGHDT, CDR2 YYEEEE, per germline. This CDR3 region has 11 residues.

The gene calls are TRBV5-6 and TRBJ2-7; 10 positions agree with TRBD1. Germline CDR1 SGHDT, CDR2 YYEEEE. CDR3 size: 14 residues. J gave up 7 bases and V 4 bases, and 8 bases lay outside the gene matches. DNA for the CDR3: TGTGCCAGCAGCCCCGGGACAGGGGCAGGTGAGCAGTACTTC. Its protein is CASSPGTGAGEQYF. The whole variable domain, filled in from reference TRBV5-6 and TRBJ2-7, reads DAGVTQSPTHLIKTRGQQVTLRCSPKSGHDTVSWYQQALGQGPQFIFQYYEEEERQRGNFPDRFSGHQFPNYSSELNVNALLLGDSALYLCASSPGTGAGEQYFGPGTRLTVT.

The chain has TRBV5-8 and TRBJ1-5; 7 nucleotides match TRBD1. J was trimmed by 5 bases and V by 2 bases; bases with no gene match: 4. The germline CDR1 and CDR2 sequences are SGHTS and YDEGEE. CDR3 length: 14 amino acids. The DNA of the CDR3 is TGTGCCAGCAGCTTCCAGGGGGACGATCAGCCCCAGCATTTT. Its protein is CASSFQGDDQPQHF.

The chain joins TRBV5-8 to TRBJ2-1; no clear D. Germline V gene sequence: CDR1 SGHTS, CDR2 YDEGEE. CDR3 length: 13 amino acids. Trimming removed 9 bases from V and 0 bases from J, with 10 bases in between. The CDR3 is CATPRYSYNEQFF. The CDR3 coding sequence is TGTGCCACCCCGCGCTACTCCTACAATGAGCAGTTCTTC. The full variable domain, completed using reference TRBV5-8 and TRBJ2-1, is EAGVTQSPTHLIKTRGQQATLRCSPISGHTSVYWYQQALGLGLQFLLWYDEGEERNRGNFPPRFSGRQFPNYSSELNVNALELEDSALYLCATPRYSYNEQFFGPGTRLTVL.

The chain couples TRBV7-9 to TRBJ2-7, with TRBD2 identical over 12 bases. J lost 5 bases, V lost 4 bases, and 3 bases had no gene match. In germline, CDR1 is SEHNR, CDR2 FQNEAQ (reference sequence). The CDR3 has 14 residues. The CDR3 DNA sequence: TGTGCCAGCAGCTCGGGACTAGCGGGCAACGAGCAGTACTTC. It is translated as CASSSGLAGNEQYF. Combining the CDR3 with reference TRBV7-9 and TRBJ2-7 gives the whole variable domain DTGVSQNPRHKITKRGQNVTFRCDPISEHNRLYWYRQTLGQGPEFLTYFQNEAQLEKSRLLSDRFSAERPKGSFSTLEIQRTEQGDSAMYLCASSSGLAGNEQYFGPGTRLTVT.

The chain couples TRBV9 to TRBJ2-1; TRBD2 is a possible D gene (6 bases). The V end lost 4 bases, the J end lost 0 bases, and 11 bases lay between the germline ends. The CDR3 is 15 residues long. The germline CDR1 and CDR2 sequences are SGDLS and YYNGEE. The CDR3 DNA follows: TGTGCCAGCAGCTCCGGACTAAGCTCCTACAATGAGCAGTTCTTC. Translation: CASSSGLSSYNEQFF.

CDR3 nucleotide sequence: TGTGCCAGCAGCCAAGCTCAGGGCCTGAACACTGAAGCTTTCTTT. It translates to CASSQAQGLNTEAFF. The rearrangement links TRBV4-2 to TRBJ1-1; a weak D match, TRBD1 (5 bases). This CDR3 has 15 amino acids. Germline V gene sequence: CDR1 LGHNA, CDR2 YNFKEQ. Trimming removed 1 base at V and 0 bases at J, with 9 bases between.

V gene TRBV5-1 combines with J gene TRBJ2-3; tentatively, D is TRBD2 (5 bases). With 4 bases removed from V and 1 base from J, the gap between germline ends came to 16 bases. This CDR3 comprises 16 residues. Per the germline V gene, CDR1 is SGHRS and CDR2 is YFSETQ. The CDR3: CASSADLFGGTDTQYF. For the CDR3, the DNA is TGCGCCAGCAGCGCGGACCTCTTCGGGGGCACAGATACGCAGTATTTT.

J is TRBJ1-4 and V is TRBV5-1; D is unresolved. The germline V gene has CDR1 SGHRS and CDR2 YFSETQ. This CDR3 comprises 17 residues. The V gene lost 4 bases and the J gene lost 5 bases, with 21 bases spanning the gap. CDR3 DNA sequence: TGCGCCAGCAGCCCTTTTCGGAGGTGGAGGCCCAATGAAAAACTGTTTTTT. Protein: CASSPFRRWRPNEKLFF.

This clone was seen only once. Other DNA variants within this sample encode the same CDR3. The genes are TRBV6-6 and TRBJ1-3; weak D call: TRBD1 (5 bases). The CDR3 loop spans 16 amino acids. V lost 2 bases to trimming and J lost 0 bases, with 11 bases between them. The germline gives CDR1 MNHNY, CDR2 SVGAGI (reference sequence). The CDR3 DNA follows: TGTGCCAGCAGTTACCCGCAGGGCTACTCTGGAAACACCATATATTTT. Translated, it gives CASSYPQGYSGNTIYF.

The V gene is TRBV7-2, the J gene TRBJ2-7; TRBD1 is a possible D gene (5 bases). The CDR3 has 14 amino acids. Trimming pared 4 bases from V and 1 base from J, leaving 11 bases between. Germline values: CDR1 SGHTA, CDR2 FQGNSA. The CDR3: CASSSEDTSYEQYF. The CDR3 bases are TGTGCCAGCAGCTCAGAGGACACGTCCTACGAGCAGTACTTC. The whole variable domain, filled in from reference TRBV7-2 and TRBJ2-7, reads GAGVSQSPSNKVTEKGKDVELRCDPISGHTALYWYRQSLGQGLEFLIYFQGNSAPDKSGLPSDRFSAERTGGSVSTLTIQRTQQEDSAVYLCASSSEDTSYEQYFGPGTRLTVT.

The chain combines TRBV5-6 with TRBJ1-6; D unresolved. V was shortened by 1 base and J by 5 bases, with 10 bases between the two germline ends. This CDR3 region has 15 residues. Germline V lookup: CDR1 SGHDT, CDR2 YYEEEE. CDR3 region: CASSLLRGDNSPLHF. CDR3 bases: TGTGCCAGCAGCTTGCTGCGCGGGGATAATTCACCCCTCCACTTT.

The J gene is TRBJ1-6, the V gene TRBV5-4; D unclear. Germline loops: CDR1 SGHNT, CDR2 YYREEE (reference sequence). The V and J ends lost 3 bases and 3 bases respectively, with 13 bases between them. The CDR3 contains 16 residues. Here the CDR3 DNA reads TGTGCCAGCAGCTACCGGACGGGAGGCTATAATTCACCCCTCCACTTT. The encoded protein is CASSYRTGGYNSPLHF.

This chain uses TRBV6-1 with TRBJ2-4, with TRBD2 matching 8 bases. This CDR3 has 13 residues. The J segment lost 8 bases and the V segment lost 7 bases, leaving 7 bases of the junction unmatched. Germline V lookup: CDR1 MNHNS, CDR2 SASEGT. CDR3 in DNA: TGTGCCAGCACCACTAGCGGTAGGGACATTCAGTACTTC. As protein: CASTTSGRDIQYF.

This clone was found once. The chain has TRBV7-8 and TRBJ1-1; D is possibly TRBD1 (5 bases). CDR1 and CDR2 (germline): SGHVS, FQNEAQ. There are 14 residues in the CDR3. V lost 1 base and J 4 bases, leaving 10 bases between the germline ends. DNA of the CDR3: TGTGCCAGCAGCTTAGAGGCGGGGACCACTGAAGCTTTCTTT. It yields the protein CASSLEAGTTEAFF.

This clone was recorded only once. The chain has TRBV9 and TRBJ2-3; 10 bases are a match to TRBD2. V was pared by 4 bases and J by 4 bases, with 9 bases of the junction left unmatched. The CDR3 runs to 16 residues. The germline V gene encodes CDR1 SGDLS and CDR2 YYNGEE. The CDR3 DNA sequence: TGTGCCAGCAGCACCACCGGGACTAGCGCGGCAGATACGCAGTATTTT. Residues: CASSTTGTSAADTQYF.

This clone was detected once. The chain employs TRBV5-1 and TRBJ2-1; TRBD2 matches at 11 bases. V lost 3 bases, J lost 7 bases, and 3 bases stayed unmatched. This CDR3 is 14 amino acids long. Germline-derived CDR1 and CDR2 are SGHRS and YFSETQ. CDR3 region: CASSSGLAGNEQFF. CDR3 bases: TGCGCCAGCAGCTCTGGACTAGCGGGTAATGAGCAGTTCTTC.